A single sample gave rise to the 30 T cell receptor beta chains below, sequenced in a study of blood T cells in healthy people across ages. Together with a sample-barcoded 5' primer, a J-beta primer mix was included in a second PCR lasting about 7 to 11 cycles. TCRdb processed the 5' RACE reads anew with MiXCR; each CDR3 protein has one entry. Of 1,300,000 or so distinct CDR3 sequences listed, almost 60% are singletons. The material sequenced was blood. The receptors were sampled from a young man in good health.

The CDR3 sequence: CASSEQGLGTGELFF. The CDR3 nucleotides are TGTGCCAGCAGTGAACAGGGTTTAGGCACCGGGGAGCTGTTTTTT. The chain is built from TRBV6-1 and TRBJ2-2, with D possibly matching TRBD1 (5 bases). Germline CDR1 is MNHNS and CDR2 is SASEGT. This CDR3 region has 15 residues. V lost 2 bases and J 4 bases, leaving 11 bases between the germline ends.

The chain is built from TRBV5-6 and TRBJ1-2; 8 nucleotides line up with TRBD1. CDR3 length equals 15 residues. V shed 2 bases, J shed 2 bases, and the junction held 5 bases outside the gene matches. CDR1 and CDR2 (germline): SGHDT, YYEEEE. CDR3 coding DNA: TGTGCCAGCAGCTTCCTTCGACAGGGGAACTATGGCTACACCTTC. This gives the protein CASSFLRQGNYGYTF. Full variable domain (missing parts from reference TRBV5-6 and TRBJ1-2): DAGVTQSPTHLIKTRGQQVTLRCSPKSGHDTVSWYQQALGQGPQFIFQYYEEEERQRGNFPDRFSGHQFPNYSSELNVNALLLGDSALYLCASSFLRQGNYGYTFGSGTRLTVV.

The table lists this clonotype with a few counts. The chain uses TRBV15 and TRBJ1-4, with unresolved D. Germline CDR1 LNHNV, CDR2 YYDKDF (reference sequence). The CDR3 spans 13 residues. The V and J ends lost 7 bases and 7 bases respectively, with 13 bases between them. The CDR3: CATTDWSGEKLFF. The DNA of the CDR3 is TGTGCCACCACCGATTGGTCGGGTGAAAAACTGTTTTTT.

The chain joins TRBV6-1 to TRBJ2-7, with 7 bases identical to TRBD2. Germline CDR1 reads MNHNS; CDR2 reads SASEGT. This CDR3 has 15 amino acids. Losses at the gene ends were 10 bases for V and 3 bases for J; bases not matched to a gene: 15. The CDR3 loop is CANSEGGALLYEQYF. The DNA of the CDR3 is TGTGCCAACTCCGAGGGAGGGGCCTTACTCTACGAGCAGTACTTC.

To note about this clonotype: A read error may produce the germline difference seen at one junction end. The chain is built from TRBV5-1 and TRBJ1-2; tentatively, D is TRBD1 (5 bases). The CDR3 extends over 14 amino acids. The germline V gene has CDR1 SGHRS and CDR2 YFSETQ. DNA of the CDR3: TGCGTCAGCAGTTTCACGGGGCCCGTGGATGGCTACACCTTC. Its translation: CVSSFTGPVDGYTF. Full variable domain (remainder filled in from reference TRBV5-1 and TRBJ1-2): KAGVTQTPRYLIKTRGQQVTLSCSPISGHRSVSWYQQTPGQGLQFLFEYFSETQRNKGNFPGRFSGRQFSNSRSEMNVSTLELGDSALYLCVSSFTGPVDGYTFGSGTRLTVV.

The chain has TRBV25-1 and TRBJ1-3, with no clear D. V dropped 7 bases and J dropped 4 bases, with 17 bases sitting between them. This CDR3 is built from 15 residues. The germline V gene encodes CDR1 MGHDK and CDR2 SYGVNS. The CDR3 sequence is CASTPPGSFGNTIYF. The CDR3 DNA sequence: TGTGCCAGCACCCCACCGGGGTCGTTCGGAAACACCATATATTTT.

The CDR3 DNA is TGTGCCAGCAGCGCGGGACAGGGGGCGGGCAATGAGCAGTACTTC. Translated: CASSAGQGAGNEQYF. V is TRBV7-9 and J is TRBJ2-7; 12 bases are shared with TRBD1. The V gene end was trimmed by 5 bases and the J gene end by 7 bases; junction bases not matched to a gene: 9. This CDR3 is 15 amino acids long. CDR1 is SEHNR and CDR2 is FQNEAQ in the germline V gene (reference sequence).

The genes are TRBV20-1 and TRBJ2-1; 12 positions agree with TRBD2. Germline V lookup: CDR1 DFQATT, CDR2 SNEGSKA (reference sequence). Germline trimming cut 1 base from V and 2 bases from J; bases unmatched to any gene: 12. CDR3 length equals 19 residues. Here the CDR3 DNA reads TGCAGTGCTAGAGCCCTTCAACTAGCGGGGGGACGACCCTACAATGAGCAGTTCTTC. It codes for CSARALQLAGGRPYNEQFF.

The J gene is TRBJ1-2, the V gene TRBV20-1; 7 bases agree with TRBD1. The CDR3 sequence is 12 residues long. V gave up 4 bases and J gave up 3 bases; unmatched junction bases: 2. Germline values: CDR1 DFQATT, CDR2 SNEGSKA (reference sequence). The CDR3 here is CSAITGDYGYTF. The CDR3 region has the DNA TGCAGTGCTATTACAGGGGACTATGGCTACACCTTC.

V gene TRBV19 combines with J gene TRBJ1-1; D remains unclear. The CDR3 consists of 12 residues. Germline assignment: CDR1 LNHDA and CDR2 SQIVND (reference sequence). Trimming removed 3 bases from V and 11 bases from J, with 13 bases in between. The DNA of the CDR3 is TGTGCCAGTAGTATTGGCGGGCGGCCGGCTTTCTTT. Residues: CASSIGGRPAFF.

The chain recombines TRBV5-1 with TRBJ2-7; D assignment may be TRBD1 or TRBD2 (5 bases each). The CDR3 is 10 amino acids. V was cut by 4 bases and J by 8 bases, with 7 bases left in between. Germline lookup yields CDR1 SGHRS and CDR2 YFSETQ. CDR3: CASSPGQQYF. CDR3 bases: TGCGCCAGCAGCCCGGGACAGCAGTACTTC.

The gene calls are TRBV29-1 and TRBJ1-2; 8 nucleotides align to TRBD1. The CDR3 contains 13 residues. V was pared by 6 bases and J by 4 bases, with 7 bases of the junction left unmatched. Germline CDR1 and CDR2: SQVTM and ANQGSEA. CDR3 residues: CSVGQGGRYGYTF. The CDR3 DNA reads TGCAGCGTAGGACAGGGCGGACGCTATGGCTACACCTTC.

This clonotype was recorded only once. The chain uses TRBV2 and TRBJ2-4; 8 nucleotides agree with TRBD1. The DNA end is more similar to TRBJ2-7, so the J call may be wrong. The CDR3 consists of 14 residues. CDR1 is SNHLY and CDR2 is FYNNEI in the germline V gene. In DNA, the CDR3 is TGTGCCAGCAGTGATGGTAGGGACAGGTACGAGCAGTACTTC. Protein: CASSDGRDRYEQYF.

This rearrangement joins TRBV6-5 to TRBJ2-7; D is undetermined. The CDR3 is 15 residues long. Germline loops: CDR1 MNHEY, CDR2 SVGAGI. V lost 6 bases to trimming and J lost 0 bases, with 15 bases between them. The CDR3 nucleotides are TGTGCCAGCAGGAACACTTTAAAGCACTCCTACGAGCAGTACTTC. Residues: CASRNTLKHSYEQYF.

V usage is TRBV15 and J usage is TRBJ1-1; 8 nucleotides match TRBD1. The J segment lost 3 bases and the V segment lost 1 base, leaving 7 bases of the junction unmatched. The germline V gene encodes CDR1 LNHNV and CDR2 YYDKDF (reference sequence). The CDR3 contains 16 residues. The DNA for the CDR3 is TGTGCCACCAGCAGAGCCCGGACAGGGTGGGACACTGAAGCTTTCTTT. This encodes CATSRARTGWDTEAFF.

The J gene is TRBJ2-7, the V gene TRBV11-1, with 8 bases aligning to TRBD1. The V segment lost 5 bases and the J segment 5 bases; nucleotides outside the gene matches: 2. Germline-derived CDR1 and CDR2 are SGHAT and FQDESV (reference sequence). The CDR3 has 12 amino acids. The CDR3 protein is CASSKDRDEQYF. Here the CDR3 DNA reads TGTGCCAGCAGCAAGGACAGGGACGAGCAGTACTTC.

A word on this clonotype: At one boundary the junction diverges from the germline segment, which might be a read error. The V call is TRBV3-1, the J call TRBJ2-7, with D possibly being TRBD2 (5 bases). The germline CDR1 and CDR2 sequences are LGHDT and YNNKEL (reference sequence). The CDR3 extends over 17 amino acids. CDR3 DNA sequence: TGTGCCGGCAGCCAAGACTCCCCACGAGCGGTACCCTACGAGCAGTACTTC. Residues: CAGSQDSPRAVPYEQYF.

This chain links TRBV12-3 or TRBV12-4 with TRBJ2-5; weak D call: TRBD2 (6 bases). V was shortened by 3 bases and J by 2 bases, with 13 bases between the two germline ends. There are 15 residues in the CDR3. The CDR3 spells CASSFTTSGQETQYF. CDR3 coding DNA: TGTGCCAGCAGTTTCACGACCAGCGGGCAAGAGACCCAGTACTTC.

There are a few counts of this clonotype. The chain links TRBV20-1 to TRBJ2-1; D is ambiguous. The CDR3 is 15 residues long. Trimming removed 0 bases from V and 4 bases from J, with 13 bases in between. Per germline, CDR1 DFQATT and CDR2 SNEGSKA (reference sequence). For the CDR3, the DNA is TGCAGTGCTAGAGAGAAGGCATTACTTTACAATGAGCAGTTCTTC. This translates into CSAREKALLYNEQFF.

The chain couples TRBV20-1 to TRBJ1-6; TRBD1 matches at 8 bases. Germline CDR1 and CDR2: DFQATT and SNEGSKA (reference sequence). J was trimmed by 7 bases and V by 3 bases; bases with no gene match: 2. The CDR3 runs 13 residues. The CDR3 is CSASGQGNSPLHF. In DNA form, the CDR3 reads TGCAGTGCTAGCGGACAGGGAAATTCACCCCTCCACTTT.

The chain couples TRBV7-9 to TRBJ2-7; D unresolved. The J call is in doubt because the DNA end fits TRBJ2-5 better. Germline CDR1 reads SEHNR; CDR2 reads FQNEAQ (reference sequence). This CDR3 region has 17 residues. CDR3 in amino acids: CASSLGAYHRKRETQYF. The CDR3 DNA follows: TGTGCCAGCAGCTTAGGGGCCTACCACCGCAAGCGAGAGACCCAGTACTTC.

The sample holds a few counts of this clonotype. The chain uses TRBV29-1 and TRBJ2-7; D is uncertain. This CDR3 comprises 13 residues. The germline V gene has CDR1 SQVTM and CDR2 ANQGSEA. Trimming took 5 bases from V and 0 from J, leaving 11 bases between them. CDR3 coding DNA: TGCAGCGTTTATCCCAGGAACTCCTACGAGCAGTACTTC. This translates into CSVYPRNSYEQYF.

The chain uses TRBV3-1 and TRBJ2-3, with 12 bases fitting TRBD2. The CDR3 sequence is 21 residues long. Germline V gives CDR1 LGHDT, CDR2 YNNKEL (reference sequence). With 0 bases clipped from V and 4 bases from J, the junction kept 17 bases outside the gene matches. This CDR3 is CASSQERGRLAGVRNSDTQYF. In nucleotides, the CDR3 is TGTGCCAGCAGCCAAGAAAGGGGCCGACTAGCGGGGGTGCGGAATTCAGATACGCAGTATTTT.

This clonotype was seen more than once but under ten times. The rearrangement joins TRBV7-9 to TRBJ2-1; TRBD2 matches at 10 bases. Unmatched junction bases numbered 7, after V lost 4 bases and J lost 7 bases. Germline CDR1 and CDR2: SEHNR and FQNEAQ (reference sequence). CDR3 size: 15 residues. Written as DNA, the CDR3 is TGTGCCAGCAGCTCCGGGACTAGCGCTAGGAATGAGCAGTTCTTC. Its translation is CASSSGTSARNEQFF.

This clonotype was recorded only once. The chain joins TRBV7-9 to TRBJ1-2; 7 bases are a match to TRBD1. CDR1 is SEHNR, CDR2 FQNEAQ, per germline (reference sequence). The CDR3 sequence is 15 residues long. The trim removed 5 bases at V and 5 bases at J, leaving 11 bases unmatched. CDR3 protein: CASSPPHGTAYGYTF. CDR3 bases: TGTGCCAGCAGCCCACCTCACGGGACAGCTTATGGCTACACCTTC.

Concerning this clonotype itself: A much larger clonotype is one base distant, so this may be a read error. The J gene is TRBJ1-5, the V gene TRBV6-1; no clear D gene. This CDR3 is 15 amino acids long. The germline CDR1 and CDR2 sequences are MNHNS and SASEGT. CDR3 nucleotide sequence: TGTGCCAGCAGCCCCGGCGGCGGTTCCAATCAGCCCCAGCGTTTT. Its translation is CASSPGGGSNQPQRF.

The rearrangement uses TRBV15 and TRBJ2-1; 11 bases line up with TRBD2. This CDR3 has 15 residues. V was clipped by 1 base and J by 12 bases; unmatched bases: 8. Germline CDR1 is LNHNV and CDR2 is YYDKDF (reference sequence). Here the CDR3 DNA reads TGTGCCACCAGCAGAGGACTAGCGGGGCGAGGGGGGCAGTTCTTC. Protein: CATSRGLAGRGGQFF.

The rearrangement uses TRBV29-1 and TRBJ1-2; D unclear. Trimming took off 2 bases at V and 4 bases at J, with 11 bases between the two ends. The CDR3 is 13 amino acids. The germline V gene encodes CDR1 SQVTM and CDR2 ANQGSEA. The CDR3 DNA reads TGCAGCGTTGAACAGTCCCCAGGCTATGGCTACACCTTC. It specifies CSVEQSPGYGYTF.

This clonotype was seen many times. The rearrangement links TRBV6-2 or TRBV6-3 to TRBJ2-6; D is unresolved. The CDR3 extends over 15 amino acids. Germline V lookup: CDR1 MNHEY, CDR2 SVGEGT. With 3 bases removed from V and 4 bases from J, the gap between germline ends came to 10 bases. The CDR3: CASSYGQSGANVLTF. The CDR3 region has the DNA TGTGCCAGCAGTTATGGGCAGTCCGGGGCCAACGTCCTGACTTTC.

Many counts were recorded for this clonotype. The chain joins TRBV10-3 to TRBJ2-6; 9 bases are a match to TRBD1. Looked up from germline, CDR1 is ENHRY and CDR2 is SYGVKD. Trimming cost V 5 bases and J 0 bases; bases outside gene matches: 11. The CDR3 has 19 residues. The CDR3 DNA follows: TGTGCCATCAGTAGAACGGGGGGACAGGGCTACTCTGGGGCCAACGTCCTGACTTTC. Amino acids: CAISRTGGQGYSGANVLTF.